This T cell receptor (beta chain) was documented in a study of blood T cells in healthy people across ages. The CDR3 spans 16 residues. Trimming cost V 5 bases and J 2 bases, with 17 bases left between them. From germline, CDR1 is SEHNR and CDR2 FQNEAQ (reference sequence). It was with a sample-barcoded 5' primer and a J-beta primer mix that a second PCR of about 6 to 12 cycles was run. TCRdb recomputed calls from the 5' RACE reads with MiXCR, one row per CDR3 protein. The sample lists 700,000 or so distinct CDR3 sequences; approximately 22% were seen once. The V call is TRBV7-9, the J call TRBJ2-3, with D perhaps TRBD1 or TRBD2 (5 bases each). The source is a man between 65 and 85 years old in good health. The source material was blood. The CDR3 is CASSPGKGTNTDTQYF. CDR3 DNA: TGTGCCAGCAGCCCAGGCAAGGGGACGAACACAGATACGCAGTATTTT.